This entry lists 10 T cell receptor beta chains sequenced from one sample in a study of metastatic and nonmetastatic thyroid tumors. MiXCR reprocessed the PCR reads for TCRdb. The sample gives about 10,000 clones, around 10% of which show up once; over 9.5% is in the top ten. Thyroid surgery was performed in patients who had received no treatment beforehand. The material sequenced was blood. All receptors derive from a female donor with papillary thyroid cancer or a benign thyroid nodule (not recorded which). Some clones in this sample may be carry-over from other donors' samples.

As concerns this clone: A much larger clone lies a single base off, so this may be a read error. V usage is TRBV3-1 and J usage is TRBJ2-5; TRBD2 might be the D (6 bases). Germline V lookup: CDR1 LGHDT, CDR2 YNNKEL (reference sequence). With 2 bases removed from V and 5 bases from J, the gap between germline ends came to 15 bases. The CDR3 runs 15 residues. The CDR3 DNA is TGTGCCAGCAGCCAACCGGGAGCCCTGGGCGAGACCCAGTACTTC. Translating gives CASSQPGALGETQYF.

In its sample, this clone was seen many times. The chain uses TRBV3-1 and TRBJ1-2; 7 nucleotides align to TRBD1. CDR3 size: 16 residues. In germline, CDR1 is LGHDT, CDR2 YNNKEL (reference sequence). Losses at the gene ends were 0 bases for V and 1 base for J; bases not matched to a gene: 5. The CDR3: CASSQERGLDNYGYTF. CDR3 nucleotides: TGTGCCAGCAGCCAAGAGAGGGGGCTCGATAACTATGGCTACACCTTC.

This clone rates as medium-sized. The chain links TRBV2 to TRBJ1-2; tentatively, D is TRBD1 (5 bases). The CDR3 has 14 amino acids. The V end lost 3 bases, the J end lost 6 bases, and 14 bases lay between the germline ends. The germline CDR1 and CDR2 sequences are SNHLY and FYNNEI. The CDR3 nucleotides read TGTGCCAGCAGTGACGGGGCAGCCGGGAATGGCTACACCTTC. It yields the protein CASSDGAAGNGYTF.

This clone was detected many times. The V call is TRBV5-8, the J call TRBJ1-2; the match to TRBD1 covers 7 bases. The CDR3 covers 14 residues. CDR1 is SGHTS, CDR2 YDEGEE, per germline. Trimming took 6 bases from V and 2 from J; bases not matched to a gene: 7. The DNA for the CDR3 is TGTGCCAGCAAGTTCTCGACAGGGAACTATGGCTACACCTTC. It yields the protein CASKFSTGNYGYTF.

This clone occurred a few times. This clone may be a read error of a much larger clone one base away. The chain has TRBV5-1 and TRBJ2-3; TRBD1 is a possible D gene (5 bases). The CDR3 runs 14 residues. V was trimmed by 0 bases and J by 5 bases, leaving 10 bases between them. Germline V gene sequence: CDR1 SGHRS, CDR2 YFSETQ. CDR3 sequence (DNA): TGCGCCAGCAGCTTGGAGGGGCACATAGATACGCAGTATTTT. It encodes CASSLEGHIDTQYF.

This clone was seen ten or more times. This chain connects TRBV19 to TRBJ2-5; D may match TRBD1 or TRBD2 (6 bases each). The CDR3 covers 13 residues. The germline gives CDR1 LNHDA, CDR2 SQIVND (reference sequence). Trimming removed 5 bases at V and 5 bases at J, with 12 bases between. CDR3 in amino acids: CASSRGLEETQYF. Here the CDR3 DNA reads TGTGCCAGTAGTCGGGGGCTGGAGGAGACCCAGTACTTC. The variable domain in full, completed from reference TRBV19 and TRBJ2-5, reads DGGITQSPKYLFRKEGQNVTLSCEQNLNHDAMYWYRQDPGQGLRLIYYSQIVNDFQKGDIAEGYSVSREKKESFPLTVTSAQKNPTAFYLCASSRGLEETQYFGPGTRLLVL.

This clone is medium-sized within its sample. The J gene is TRBJ2-3, the V gene TRBV12-3 or TRBV12-4, with TRBD2 identical over 7 bases. J was trimmed by 2 bases and V by 7 bases; bases with no gene match: 6. The CDR3 has 14 amino acids. In DNA form, the CDR3 reads TGTGCCAGCACCCCGGGACTATACACAGATACGCAGTATTTT. It translates to CASTPGLYTDTQYF.

This clone has ten or more counts. Just one base apart from a much larger clone, this may be a read error. Other DNA variants within this sample encode the same CDR3. The V and J genes are TRBV4-2 and TRBJ2-7; tentatively, D is TRBD2 (7 bases). Looked up from germline, CDR1 is LGHNA and CDR2 is YNFKEQ. The CDR3 is 16 amino acids. CDR3 amino acids: CASSQDQRGGRGEQYF. The DNA for the CDR3 is TGTGCTAGCAGCCAAGATCAGCGCGGGGGCCGCGGCGAGCAGTACTTC.

This clone has ten or more counts. The J gene is TRBJ2-1, the V gene TRBV18; D remains unclear. Germline values: CDR1 KGHSH, CDR2 LQKENI. CDR3 size: 12 residues. V was cut by 4 bases and J by 9 bases, with 10 bases left in between. The CDR3 coding sequence is TGTGCCAGCTCACACCCAGAGAGTGAGCAGTTCTTC. This codes for CASSHPESEQFF.

The V call is TRBV7-3, the J call TRBJ2-5; D remains ambiguous. Trimming pared 1 base from V and 5 bases from J, leaving 8 bases between. Germline CDR1 and CDR2: SGHTA and FQGTGA. The CDR3 is 13 residues long. The DNA of the CDR3 is TGTGCCAGCAGCTTAAGTGGGCGGGAGACCCAGTACTTC. This translates into CASSLSGRETQYF.